This is a list of T cell receptor beta chains from one sample in a study of tumour-infiltrating T cells in Burkitt lymphoma. Sequencing was performed with immunoSEQ multiplex PCR; in TCRdb, only in-frame clones are kept and a portion is missing. The repertoire includes 2,000 to 2,500 clones, 55% to 75% of them detected once, and about 22% sits in the top ten. The specimen was tumor tissue. The receptors here all came from a human donor with diffuse large B-cell lymphoma. CDR3s include the opening cysteine and the closing phenylalanine or tryptophan. D genes are given only for firm matches. Clone size appears in some rows only: once, few, many, or a class for an expanded clone.

DNA,CDR3,V,size,D,J
TGTGCCAGCAGCGGGAATCGGGACAGGCTGCGGAGGTCCTACAATGAGCAGTTCTTC,CASSGNRDRLRRSYNEQFF,TRBV11-2,once,TRBD1,TRBJ2-1
TGTGCCAGTAGGCTGACTAGCGGCTCCTACAATGAGCAGTTCTTC,CASRLTSGSYNEQFF,TRBV19,-,TRBD2,TRBJ2-1
TGTGCCAGCAGACCCGGCGGGGGGCGGGATACGCAGTATTTT,CASRPGGGRDTQYF,TRBV7-2,-,TRBD2,TRBJ2-3
TGTGCCAGCAGCGTAGCTACGGGAAGCTCTGGAAACACCATATATTTT,CASSVATGSSGNTIYF,TRBV9,-,-,TRBJ1-3
TGTGCCAGCAGCCTAAGGGGGCTGAACTCTGGAAACACCATATATTTT,CASSLRGLNSGNTIYF,TRBV7-9,few,TRBD1,TRBJ1-3
TGCGCCAGACCATCTTCTGTGTTCTTC,CARPSSVFF,TRBV4-1,-,-,TRBJ2-1
TGTGCCAGCAGCCATCCCTCCGGGGGGAGAACAGATACGCAGTATTTT,CASSHPSGGRTDTQYF,TRBV4-2,-,TRBD2,TRBJ2-3
TGTGCCAGCAACTTAAGGGGGGTCAATCAGCCCCAGCATTTT,CASNLRGVNQPQHF,TRBV2,few,-,TRBJ1-5
TGTGCCAGCAGCTTAGCGGTCGGGAGGAGCTCTGGGGCCAACGTCCTGACTTTC,CASSLAVGRSSGANVLTF,TRBV7-9,-,TRBD2,TRBJ2-6
TGTGCCTGGACGACAGGGAGGACTGAAGCTTTCTTT,CAWTTGRTEAFF,TRBV30,-,TRBD1,TRBJ1-1
TGTGCCAGCAGCTTAGATGTATTGGGCAATCAGCCCCAGCATTTT,CASSLDVLGNQPQHF,TRBV11-2,-,-,TRBJ1-5
TGTGCCAGTCGGGAGAGCGGAACACTTAACAATGAGCAGTTCTTC,CASRESGTLNNEQFF,TRBV19,-,-,TRBJ2-1
TGTGCCAGCGCCGGGACAGACATGAACACTGAAGCTTTCTTT,CASAGTDMNTEAFF,TRBV28,-,TRBD1,TRBJ1-1
TGTGCCAGCAGCCGAGGGGGTTCCTACAATGAGCAGTTCTTC,CASSRGGSYNEQFF,TRBV7-9,-,-,TRBJ2-1
TGCGCCAGCAGCCTATTCGGCGGGGACTACGAGCAGTACTTC,CASSLFGGDYEQYF,TRBV4-1,-,-,TRBJ2-7
TGTGCCAGCAGTTTAAGAGCAGTGGGGTATGGCAGCAATGAGCAGTTCTTC,CASSLRAVGYGSNEQFF,TRBV27,-,-,TRBJ2-1
TGTGCCAGCAGCTTAGCGGATGGCGCTACTGAAGCTTTCTTT,CASSLADGATEAFF,TRBV11-3,-,-,TRBJ1-1